The 32 T cell receptor beta chains in this list originate from one sample, sequenced in a study of blood T cell repertoires in COVID-19. Measured with immunoSEQ multiplex PCR; TCRdb has only the in-frame clones, and not every one. This sample has nearly 350,000 clones, with about 88% found just once. Source material: peripheral blood. These receptors came from a woman aged 70-85 years with COVID-19, enrolled during active disease.

Written as DNA, the CDR3 is TGTGCCAGCAGTTTAGCACTGACAGGGGGATATGGCTACACCTTC. It is translated as CASSLALTGGYGYTF. The chain links TRBV28 to TRBJ1-2; TRBD1 aligns across 9 bases. The trim removed 2 bases at V and 5 bases at J, leaving 6 bases unmatched. The CDR3 has 15 amino acids. Germline CDR1 and CDR2: MDHEN and SYDVKM.

This chain connects TRBV9 to TRBJ1-2, with 9 nucleotides matching TRBD1. V lost 4 bases to trimming and J lost 0 bases; unmatched junction nucleotides: 4. This CDR3 is built from 15 residues. Germline V gene sequence: CDR1 SGDLS, CDR2 YYNGEE. The DNA of the CDR3 is TGTGCCAGCAGCCCGGGACAGGGTCCTAACTATGGCTACACCTTC. It encodes CASSPGQGPNYGYTF.

The CDR3 loop reads CASSQEVGQGLSYGYTF. As DNA, the CDR3 is TGCGCCAGCAGCCAAGAGGTGGGACAGGGTCTTTCTTATGGCTACACCTTC. The V and J genes are TRBV4-3 and TRBJ1-2; TRBD1 aligns across 9 bases. There are 17 residues in the CDR3. CDR1 LGHNA and CDR2 YSLEER come from the germline V gene. V lost 0 bases to trimming and J lost 5 bases; unmatched junction nucleotides: 10.

The rearrangement links TRBV11-3 to TRBJ1-2; no firm D call. This CDR3 has 15 amino acids. The V and J ends lost 2 bases and 3 bases respectively, with 13 bases between them. CDR1 and CDR2 from the germline V gene are SGHNT and YENEEA. CDR3 DNA: TGTGCCAGCAGCTTACCCGGGAGAGTATACTATGGCTACACCTTC. This sequence encodes CASSLPGRVYYGYTF.

The chain is built from TRBV5-1 and TRBJ2-1; D might be TRBD1 (6 bases). The CDR3 is made up of 15 amino acids. V was shortened by 5 bases and J by 0 bases, with 12 bases between the two germline ends. Germline V CDR1 and CDR2: SGHRS, YFSETQ. CDR3 protein: CASSLIQGSYNEQFF. CDR3 nucleotide sequence: TGCGCCAGCAGTCTCATACAGGGCTCCTACAATGAGCAGTTCTTC.

This clone was found once. CDR3 coding DNA: TGTGCCACCAGACGATTAAAGGATGAGGGCAATCAGCCCCAGCATTTT. It encodes CATRRLKDEGNQPQHF. The chain employs TRBV24-1 and TRBJ1-5; D remains unclear. V lost 7 bases and J lost 2, with 17 bases in between. Germline lookup yields CDR1 KGHDR and CDR2 SFDVKD. This CDR3 spans 16 amino acids.

About this clone itself: Other DNA sequences within the sample encode an identical CDR3. The V and J genes are TRBV5-1 and TRBJ1-3; D remains unclear. Between the trimmed V and J ends, which lost 3 bases and 0 bases, there was a span of 7 bases. The CDR3 is 14 amino acids. Per germline, CDR1 SGHRS and CDR2 YFSETQ. Written as DNA, the CDR3 is TGCGCCAGCAGCTCCGGGAGCTCTGGAAACACCATATATTTT. Its translation is CASSSGSSGNTIYF.

The chain employs TRBV14 and TRBJ2-7; D is undetermined. Trimming removed 1 base from V and 5 bases from J, with 3 bases in between. CDR1 SGHDN and CDR2 FVKESK come from the germline V gene. CDR3 length equals 11 residues. CDR3 coding DNA: TGTGCCAGCAGCCAAGCCAACGAGCAGTACTTC. Its translation: CASSQANEQYF.

The chain is built from TRBV27 and TRBJ1-2; 7 bases agree with TRBD1. The CDR3 contains 15 residues. V lost 5 bases, J lost 8 bases, and 14 bases stayed unmatched. CDR1 is MNHEY and CDR2 is SMNVEV in the germline V gene (reference sequence). As DNA, the CDR3 is TGTGCCAGCAGTCTCCGACAGGGAAGTGCTAACGGCTACACCTTC. Translation gives CASSLRQGSANGYTF.

The table lists this clone with a few counts. The rearrangement joins TRBV10-3 to TRBJ2-2, with 7 bases lining up with TRBD1. The J segment lost 5 bases and the V segment lost 10 bases, leaving 7 bases of the junction unmatched. The length of the CDR3 is 13 residues. Germline loops: CDR1 ENHRY, CDR2 SYGVKD. The DNA of the CDR3 is TGTGCCACCTCGGGACAGACTACCGGGGAGCTGTTTTTT. Translation gives CATSGQTTGELFF.

This clone was seen just once. The CDR3 is CASGLVLAGGPPDTQYF. CDR3 sequence (DNA): TGTGCTAGTGGTTTGGTACTAGCGGGGGGGCCCCCAGATACGCAGTATTTT. J is TRBJ2-3 and V is TRBV12-5, with 13 bases lining up with TRBD2. Germline V gives CDR1 LGHNT, CDR2 FRNRAP. The V segment lost 0 bases and the J segment 4 bases; nucleotides outside the gene matches: 4. The CDR3 totals 17 residues.

V is TRBV6-5 and J is TRBJ1-1; 7 bases align to TRBD1. J was trimmed by 1 base and V by 7 bases; bases with no gene match: 6. The CDR3 extends over 14 amino acids. CDR1 and CDR2 (germline): MNHEY, SVGAGI. The CDR3 is CASTRDRTNTEAFF. The DNA of the CDR3 is TGTGCCAGCACTAGGGACAGAACGAACACTGAAGCTTTCTTT.

The V gene is TRBV9, the J gene TRBJ2-3; TRBD2 might be the D (6 bases). Germline V lookup: CDR1 SGDLS, CDR2 YYNGEE. With 4 bases removed from V and 1 base from J, the gap between germline ends came to 19 bases. The CDR3 is made up of 17 amino acids. The DNA of the CDR3 is TGTGCCAGCAGCCCACGGCGAGCGGGCTGGGGCACAGATACGCAGTATTTT. Protein: CASSPRRAGWGTDTQYF.

This clone was seen a handful of times. The chain is built from TRBV27 and TRBJ1-5; tentatively, D is TRBD1 (5 bases). V gave up 5 bases and J gave up 2 bases, with 13 bases separating them. Per germline, CDR1 MNHEY and CDR2 SMNVEV (reference sequence). The CDR3 is 15 amino acids. CDR3 residues: CASSARRGGNQPQHF. CDR3 DNA: TGTGCCAGCAGTGCCCGCCGGGGGGGCAATCAGCCCCAGCATTTT.

The chain recombines TRBV27 with TRBJ2-7, with 8 positions matching TRBD1. V lost 4 bases, J lost 3 bases, and 11 bases stayed unmatched. Germline V gene sequence: CDR1 MNHEY, CDR2 SMNVEV (reference sequence). The CDR3 length is 16 residues. The chain's CDR3 is CASSSLLDRVYYEQYF. CDR3 sequence (DNA): TGTGCCAGCAGTTCACTACTGGACAGGGTTTACTACGAGCAGTACTTC.

This chain uses TRBV7-2 with TRBJ2-7; no reliable D call. The germline gives CDR1 SGHTA, CDR2 FQGNSA. The CDR3 extends over 14 amino acids. V was cut by 1 base and J by 6 bases, with 13 bases left in between. This CDR3 reads CASSLDFSFVEQYF. CDR3 DNA: TGTGCCAGCAGCTTAGACTTCTCATTCGTCGAGCAGTACTTC.

The V gene is TRBV2, the J gene TRBJ2-5; 8 positions agree with TRBD2. Unmatched junction bases numbered 4, after V lost 6 bases and J lost 4 bases. The CDR3 contains 13 residues. Germline CDR1 and CDR2: SNHLY and FYNNEI. CDR3 bases: TGTGCCAGCAGCGGGGGGGCCCCAGAGACCCAGTACTTC. Translation: CASSGGAPETQYF.

The rearrangement joins TRBV12-3 or TRBV12-4 to TRBJ2-7; D is undetermined. The CDR3 totals 11 residues. The V end was cut by 7 bases, the J end by 6 bases, with 10 bases between. The CDR3 region is CASTRGSEQYF. As DNA, the CDR3 is TGTGCCAGCACCCGCGGTAGCGAGCAGTACTTC.

The J gene is TRBJ2-2, the V gene TRBV10-3, with D possibly matching TRBD2 (5 bases). This CDR3 is 15 amino acids long. The ends were cut back, 3 bases at V and 0 bases at J, with 8 bases in the middle. Germline assignment: CDR1 ENHRY and CDR2 SYGVKD. The CDR3 loop reads CAISEGLANTGELFF. The CDR3 DNA is TGTGCCATCAGTGAAGGACTGGCGAACACCGGGGAGCTGTTTTTT.

The V call is TRBV11-2, the J call TRBJ1-2; D is unresolved. The length of the CDR3 is 14 residues. V lost 4 bases, J lost 4 bases, and 13 bases lay in between. Looked up from germline, CDR1 is SGHAT and CDR2 is FQNNGV. Here the CDR3 DNA reads TGTGCCAGCAGCTCTACCTTACCCTCCTATGGCTACACCTTC. It codes for CASSSTLPSYGYTF.

The sample holds one count of this clone. The J gene is TRBJ1-1, the V gene TRBV7-8; TRBD1 agrees at 7 bases. V lost 2 bases to trimming and J lost 2 bases; unmatched junction nucleotides: 8. This CDR3 contains 16 residues. Looked up from germline, CDR1 is SGHVS and CDR2 is FQNEAQ. The CDR3 is CASSLIGQAFNTEAFF. Written as DNA, the CDR3 is TGTGCCAGCAGCTTAATCGGACAGGCCTTTAACACTGAAGCTTTCTTT.

This chain connects TRBV6-5 to TRBJ2-1, with D perhaps matching TRBD2 (6 bases). V lost 7 bases and J 9 bases, leaving 10 bases between the germline ends. Germline loops: CDR1 MNHEY, CDR2 SVGAGI. The CDR3 loop spans 11 amino acids. CDR3 protein: CASTGDGEQFF. For the CDR3, the DNA is TGTGCCAGCACGGGGGATGGTGAGCAGTTCTTC.

The chain combines TRBV19 with TRBJ1-1; tentatively, D is TRBD1 (5 bases). The ends were cut back, 2 bases at V and 0 bases at J, with 16 bases in the middle. CDR3 length: 17 amino acids. Germline CDR1 is LNHDA and CDR2 is SQIVND (reference sequence). DNA for the CDR3: TGTGCCAGTAGTATATTTCCAGGGCTTGGGGTGAACACTGAAGCTTTCTTT. Protein product: CASSIFPGLGVNTEAFF.

The V and J genes are TRBV3-1 (or the pseudogene TRBV3-2) and TRBJ1-2, with no clear D. The CDR3 is 14 residues long. The germline V gene has CDR1 LGHDT and CDR2 YNNKEL (reference sequence). Deletions cut 0 bases from V and 5 bases from J, with 10 bases between. CDR3 loop: CASSQDVGDYGYTF. CDR3 in DNA: TGTGCCAGCAGCCAAGATGTCGGGGATTATGGCTACACCTTC.

V is TRBV28 and J is TRBJ2-7; 10 bases are shared with TRBD2. Germline V gene data show CDR1 as MDHEN and CDR2 as SYDVKM. V lost 2 bases to trimming and J lost 3 bases; unmatched junction nucleotides: 1. CDR3 length: 14 residues. CDR3 in DNA: TGTGCCAGCAGTTTACAGCGGGGGGGCTACGAGCAGTACTTC. As protein: CASSLQRGGYEQYF. Complete variable domain (other parts from reference TRBV28 and TRBJ2-7): DVKVTQSSRYLVKRTGEKVFLECVQDMDHENMFWYRQDPGLGLRLIYFSYDVKMKEKGDIPEGYSVSREKKERFSLILESASTNQTSMYLCASSLQRGGYEQYFGPGTRLTVT.

J is TRBJ1-5 and V is TRBV6-6; tentative D call: TRBD1 (5 bases). V was shortened by 7 bases and J by 7 bases, with 14 bases between the two germline ends. Germline-derived CDR1 and CDR2 are MNHNY and SVGAGI (reference sequence). This CDR3 is built from 13 residues. The CDR3 reads CASIRDFRQPQHF. For the CDR3, the DNA is TGTGCCAGCATCAGGGACTTCCGCCAGCCCCAGCATTTT.

Remarks on this clone: Other DNA sequences from this sample encode an identical CDR3 as well. The chain couples TRBV29-1 to TRBJ1-1; 9 nucleotides line up with TRBD1. J lost 1 base, V lost 7 bases, and 1 base had no gene match. The CDR3 extends over 12 amino acids. Germline V CDR1 and CDR2: SQVTM, ANQGSEA. CDR3 DNA: TGCAGCGCGGGACAGGGGAACACTGAAGCTTTCTTT. This codes for CSAGQGNTEAFF.

This chain connects TRBV4-1 to TRBJ1-3, with TRBD1 as a possible D gene (5 bases). The V end was cut by 4 bases, the J end by 1 base, with 11 bases between. The CDR3 has 15 amino acids. Germline V lookup: CDR1 MGHRA, CDR2 YSYEKL. DNA of the CDR3: TGCGCCAGCAGCCCAGGCAGGGAATCTGGAAACACCATATATTTT. It translates to CASSPGRESGNTIYF.

The count of this clone is one. CDR3 protein: CASSQVFAGFNEQYF. CDR3 DNA sequence: TGTGCCAGCAGCCAAGTCTTCGCCGGGTTCAACGAGCAGTACTTC. The chain combines TRBV3-1 (or the pseudogene TRBV3-2) with TRBJ2-7; unclear D gene. This CDR3 has 15 amino acids. Trimming pared 1 base from V and 5 bases from J, leaving 15 bases between. CDR1 LGHDT and CDR2 YNNKEL come from the germline V gene (reference sequence).

This rearrangement joins TRBV4-2 to TRBJ1-2; the match to TRBD1 covers 7 bases. Germline values: CDR1 LGHNA, CDR2 YNFKEQ. V lost 0 bases and J lost 8; bases outside the gene matches: 9. This CDR3 contains 15 residues. The CDR3, as DNA: TGTGCCAGCAGCCAAGATCTTACAGGGGCGAAAGGCTACACCTTC. Encoded protein: CASSQDLTGAKGYTF.

The chain uses TRBV5-6 and TRBJ1-5, with D possibly being TRBD1 (5 bases). V dropped 1 base and J dropped 7 bases, with 12 bases sitting between them. The germline V gene encodes CDR1 SGHDT and CDR2 YYEEEE. This CDR3 comprises 14 residues. The CDR3 region is CASSLKGDGQPQHF. CDR3 in DNA: TGTGCCAGCAGCTTGAAAGGGGATGGCCAGCCCCAGCATTTT.

The V and J genes are TRBV4-1 and TRBJ1-3; D is possibly TRBD1 (6 bases). This CDR3 has 17 residues. V was cut by 8 bases and J by 0 bases, with 20 bases left in between. Germline assignment: CDR1 MGHRA and CDR2 YSYEKL. The CDR3 sequence: CASGRMLRGYSGNTIYF. The CDR3 DNA reads as TGCGCCAGCGGGCGCATGCTAAGGGGGTACTCTGGAAACACCATATATTTT.